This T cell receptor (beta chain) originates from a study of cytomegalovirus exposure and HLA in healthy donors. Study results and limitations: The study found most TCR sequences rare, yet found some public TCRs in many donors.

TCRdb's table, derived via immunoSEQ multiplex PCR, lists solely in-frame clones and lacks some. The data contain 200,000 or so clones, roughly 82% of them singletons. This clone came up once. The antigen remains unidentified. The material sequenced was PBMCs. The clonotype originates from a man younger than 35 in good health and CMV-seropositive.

The CDR3 sequence is CASSLVGGGSLYEQYF. In DNA, the CDR3 is TGTGCCAGCAGCCTAGTAGGCGGCGGGTCTCTCTACGAGCAGTACTTC. V and J are TRBV4-2 and TRBJ2-7; D might be TRBD2 (5 bases). CDR3 length equals 16 residues. Germline V CDR1 and CDR2: LGHNA, YNFKEQ. V lost 4 bases and J 3 bases, leaving 19 bases between the germline ends.